The sequence of this T cell receptor (beta chain) was determined in a study of regulatory T cells in long-lasting Graves disease. Building the TCR beta libraries relied on iRepertoire HTBI primers, and CDR3 regions underwent Arm-PCR. Using its own MiXCR run on the multiplex PCR reads, TCRdb lists one record per CDR3 protein. Here the sample spans about 470,000 distinct CDR3 sequences, around 20% being singletons. The time point denotes: persistent/refractory GD, antithyroid drugs over 5 years with positive TRAb. Extracted RNA from PBMCs served as the source of the TCR library. Germline trimming cut 2 bases from V and 0 bases from J; bases unmatched to any gene: 13. Germline CDR1 and CDR2: SGHRS and YFSETQ. The CDR3 sequence is 19 residues long.

Sequenced here: peripheral blood mononuclear cells (PBMCs), sampled when the disease was refractory, from a patient treated with antithyroid drugs. The TCR originated in a female donor with Graves disease. This chain uses TRBV5-1 with TRBJ2-2, with TRBD2 matching over 7 bases. This CDR3 reads CASSLRAGFGRTNTGELFF. CDR3 sequence (DNA): TGCGCCAGCAGCTTAAGAGCGGGATTTGGACGAACGAACACCGGGGAGCTGTTTTTT. Combining the CDR3 with reference TRBV5-1 and TRBJ2-2 gives the whole variable domain KAGVTQTPRYLIKTRGQQVTLSCSPISGHRSVSWYQQTPGQGLQFLFEYFSETQRNKGNFPGRFSGRQFSNSRSEMNVSTLELGDSALYLCASSLRAGFGRTNTGELFFGEGSRLTVL.